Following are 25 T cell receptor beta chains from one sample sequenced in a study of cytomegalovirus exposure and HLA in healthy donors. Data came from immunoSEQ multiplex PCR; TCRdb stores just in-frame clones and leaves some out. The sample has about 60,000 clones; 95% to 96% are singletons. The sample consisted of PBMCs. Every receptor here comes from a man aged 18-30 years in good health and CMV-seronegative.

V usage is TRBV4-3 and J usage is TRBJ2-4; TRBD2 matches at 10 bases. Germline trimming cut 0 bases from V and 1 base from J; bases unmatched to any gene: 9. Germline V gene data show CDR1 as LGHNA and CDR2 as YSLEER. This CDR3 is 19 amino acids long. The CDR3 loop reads CASSQDVAGGSLAKNIQYF. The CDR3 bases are TGCGCCAGCAGCCAAGATGTAGCGGGGGGATCCTTGGCCAAAAACATTCAGTACTTC.

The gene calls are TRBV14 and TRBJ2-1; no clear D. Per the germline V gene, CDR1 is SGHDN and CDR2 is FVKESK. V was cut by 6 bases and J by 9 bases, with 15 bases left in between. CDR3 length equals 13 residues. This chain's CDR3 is CASSLMPNSEQFF. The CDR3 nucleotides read TGTGCCAGCAGTCTCATGCCAAACTCTGAGCAGTTCTTC. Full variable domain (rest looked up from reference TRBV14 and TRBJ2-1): EAGVTQFPSHSVIEKGQTVTLRCDPISGHDNLYWYRRVMGKEIKFLLHFVKESKQDESGMPNNRFLAERTGGTYSTLKVQPAELEDSGVYFCASSLMPNSEQFFGPGTRLTVL.

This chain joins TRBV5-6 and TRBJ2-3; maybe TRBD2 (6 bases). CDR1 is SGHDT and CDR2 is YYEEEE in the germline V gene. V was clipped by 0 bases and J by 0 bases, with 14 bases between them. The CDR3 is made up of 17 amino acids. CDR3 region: CASSLVISGHSTDTQYF. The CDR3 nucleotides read TGTGCCAGCAGCTTGGTTATTAGCGGACATAGCACAGATACGCAGTATTTT.

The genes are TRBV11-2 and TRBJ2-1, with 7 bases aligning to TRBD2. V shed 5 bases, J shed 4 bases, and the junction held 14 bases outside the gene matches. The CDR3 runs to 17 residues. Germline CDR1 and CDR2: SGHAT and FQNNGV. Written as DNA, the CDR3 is TGTGCCAGCAGCCTTGGGTTAGCGGGCCGGAGTTACAATGAGCAGTTCTTC. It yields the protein CASSLGLAGRSYNEQFF.

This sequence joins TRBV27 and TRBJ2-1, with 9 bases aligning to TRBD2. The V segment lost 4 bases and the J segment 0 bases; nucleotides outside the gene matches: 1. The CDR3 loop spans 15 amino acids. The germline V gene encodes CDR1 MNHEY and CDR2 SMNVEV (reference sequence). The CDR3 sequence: CASSSSGNSYNEQFF. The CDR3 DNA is TGTGCCAGCAGTTCTAGCGGGAACTCCTACAATGAGCAGTTCTTC.

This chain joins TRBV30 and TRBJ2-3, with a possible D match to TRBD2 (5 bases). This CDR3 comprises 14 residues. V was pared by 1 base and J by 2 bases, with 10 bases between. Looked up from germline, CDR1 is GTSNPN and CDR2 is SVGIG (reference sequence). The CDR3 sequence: CAWSAEGYTDTQYF. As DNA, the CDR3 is TGTGCCTGGAGTGCCGAGGGATACACAGATACGCAGTATTTT.

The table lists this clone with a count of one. The CDR3 reads CASSQGGPGETQYF. The CDR3 DNA sequence: TGTGCCAGCTCACAGGGAGGGCCGGGTGAGACCCAGTACTTC. The chain has TRBV28 and TRBJ2-5, with TRBD2 as a possible D gene (7 bases). This CDR3 comprises 14 residues. Germline V gives CDR1 MDHEN, CDR2 SYDVKM. V gave up 8 bases and J gave up 5 bases, with 18 bases separating them.

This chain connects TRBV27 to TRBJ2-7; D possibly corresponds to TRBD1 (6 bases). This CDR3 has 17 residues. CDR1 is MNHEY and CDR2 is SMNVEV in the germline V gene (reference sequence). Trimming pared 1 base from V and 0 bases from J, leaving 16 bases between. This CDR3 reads CASSLFGDTESSYEQYF. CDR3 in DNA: TGTGCCAGCAGTTTATTTGGGGACACAGAGAGCTCCTACGAGCAGTACTTC.

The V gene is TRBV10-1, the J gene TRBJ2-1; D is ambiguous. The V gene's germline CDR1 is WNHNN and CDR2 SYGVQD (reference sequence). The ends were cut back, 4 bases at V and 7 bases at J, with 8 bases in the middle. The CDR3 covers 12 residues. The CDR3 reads CASSGPLNEQFF. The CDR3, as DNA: TGCGCCAGCAGTGGTCCTCTTAATGAGCAGTTCTTC.

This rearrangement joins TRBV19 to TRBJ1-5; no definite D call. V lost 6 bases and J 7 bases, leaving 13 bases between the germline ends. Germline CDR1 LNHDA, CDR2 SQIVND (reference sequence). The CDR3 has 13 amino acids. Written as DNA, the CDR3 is TGTGCCAGTAGGGACTTTCCGGGGCAGCCCCAGCATTTT. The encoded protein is CASRDFPGQPQHF. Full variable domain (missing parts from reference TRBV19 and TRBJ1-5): DGGITQSPKYLFRKEGQNVTLSCEQNLNHDAMYWYRQDPGQGLRLIYYSQIVNDFQKGDIAEGYSVSREKKESFPLTVTSAQKNPTAFYLCASRDFPGQPQHFGDGTRLSIL.

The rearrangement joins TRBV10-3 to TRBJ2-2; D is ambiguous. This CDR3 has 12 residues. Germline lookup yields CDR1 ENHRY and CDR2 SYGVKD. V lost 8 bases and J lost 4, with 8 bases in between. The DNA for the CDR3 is TGTGCCATCGAGACTCTCACCGGGGAGCTGTTTTTT. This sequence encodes CAIETLTGELFF.

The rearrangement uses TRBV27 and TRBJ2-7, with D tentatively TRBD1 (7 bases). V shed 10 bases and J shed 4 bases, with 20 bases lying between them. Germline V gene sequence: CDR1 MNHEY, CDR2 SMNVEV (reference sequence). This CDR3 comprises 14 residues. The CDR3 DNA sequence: TGTGCCACCACCCAGGGGGGTAGCTTATACGAGCAGTACTTC. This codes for CATTQGGSLYEQYF.

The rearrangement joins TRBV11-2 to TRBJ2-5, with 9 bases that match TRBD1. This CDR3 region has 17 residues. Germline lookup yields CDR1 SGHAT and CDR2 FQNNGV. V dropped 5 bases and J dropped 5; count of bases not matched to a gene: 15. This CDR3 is CASSLYRGPGMGETQYF. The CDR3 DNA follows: TGTGCCAGCAGCCTTTACAGGGGGCCGGGTATGGGGGAGACCCAGTACTTC.

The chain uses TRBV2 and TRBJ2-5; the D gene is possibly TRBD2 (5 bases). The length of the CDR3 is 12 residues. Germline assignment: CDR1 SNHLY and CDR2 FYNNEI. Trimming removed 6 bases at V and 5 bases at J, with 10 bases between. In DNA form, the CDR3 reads TGTGCCAGCAGCAGCGGCGGGGAGACCCAGTACTTC. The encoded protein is CASSSGGETQYF.

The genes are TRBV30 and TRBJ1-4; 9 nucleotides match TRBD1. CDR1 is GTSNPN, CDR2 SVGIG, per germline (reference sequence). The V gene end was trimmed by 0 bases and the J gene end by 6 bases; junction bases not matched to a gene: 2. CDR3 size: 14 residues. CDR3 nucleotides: TGTGCCTGGAGTGTGGGGACAGGGTATGAAAAACTGTTTTTT. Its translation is CAWSVGTGYEKLFF.

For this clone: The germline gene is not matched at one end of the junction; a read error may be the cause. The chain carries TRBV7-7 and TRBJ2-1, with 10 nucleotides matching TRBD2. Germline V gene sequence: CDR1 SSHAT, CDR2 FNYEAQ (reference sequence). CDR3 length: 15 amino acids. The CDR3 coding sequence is TGTGCTAGCAGCTTATCTAGCGGGAGCGGCAATGAGCAGTTCTTC. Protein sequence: CASSLSSGSGNEQFF. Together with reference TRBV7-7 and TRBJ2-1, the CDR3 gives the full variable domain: GAGVSQSPRYKVTKRGQDVTLRCDPISSHATLYWYQQALGQGPEFLTYFNYEAQPDKSGLPSDRFSAERPEGSISTLTIQRTEQRDSAMYRCASSLSSGSGNEQFFGPGTRLTVL.

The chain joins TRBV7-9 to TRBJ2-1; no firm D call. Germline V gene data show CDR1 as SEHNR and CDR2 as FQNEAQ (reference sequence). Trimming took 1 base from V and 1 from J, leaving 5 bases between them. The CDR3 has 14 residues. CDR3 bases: TGTGCCAGCAGCTTAGGAGAGTCCTACAATGAGCAGTTCTTC. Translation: CASSLGESYNEQFF. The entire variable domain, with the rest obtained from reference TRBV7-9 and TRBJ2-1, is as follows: DTGVSQNPRHKITKRGQNVTFRCDPISEHNRLYWYRQTLGQGPEFLTYFQNEAQLEKSRLLSDRFSAERPKGSFSTLEIQRTEQGDSAMYLCASSLGESYNEQFFGPGTRLTVL.

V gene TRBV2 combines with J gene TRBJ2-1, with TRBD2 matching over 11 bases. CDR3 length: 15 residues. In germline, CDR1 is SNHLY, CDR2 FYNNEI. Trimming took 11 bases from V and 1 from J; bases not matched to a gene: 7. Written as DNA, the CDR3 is TGTGCCGGCGAGGGGACTAGCGGATCCTACAATGAGCAGTTCTTC. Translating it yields CAGEGTSGSYNEQFF.

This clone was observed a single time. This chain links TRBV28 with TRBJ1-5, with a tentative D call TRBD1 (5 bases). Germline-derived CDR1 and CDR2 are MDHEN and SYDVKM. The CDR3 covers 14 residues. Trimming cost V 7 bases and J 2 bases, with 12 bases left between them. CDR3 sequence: CASKGSLGNQPQHF. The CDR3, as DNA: TGTGCCAGCAAGGGGTCCCTGGGCAATCAGCCCCAGCATTTT.

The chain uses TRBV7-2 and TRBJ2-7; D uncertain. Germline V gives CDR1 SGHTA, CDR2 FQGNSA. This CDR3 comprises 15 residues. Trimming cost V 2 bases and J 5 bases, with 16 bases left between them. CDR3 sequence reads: CASSLTGSIVDEQYF. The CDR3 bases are TGTGCCAGCAGCTTAACGGGTTCTATTGTCGACGAGCAGTACTTC.

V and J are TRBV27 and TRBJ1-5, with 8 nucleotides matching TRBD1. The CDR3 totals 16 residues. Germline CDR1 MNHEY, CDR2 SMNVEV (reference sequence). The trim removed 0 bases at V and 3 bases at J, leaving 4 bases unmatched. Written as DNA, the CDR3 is TGTGCCAGCAGTTTATCGGCAGGGGGCCCCAATCAGCCCCAGCATTTT. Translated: CASSLSAGGPNQPQHF.

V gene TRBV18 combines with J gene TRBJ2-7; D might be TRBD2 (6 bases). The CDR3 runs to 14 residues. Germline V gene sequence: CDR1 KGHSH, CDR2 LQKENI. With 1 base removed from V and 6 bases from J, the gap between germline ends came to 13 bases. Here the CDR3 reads CASSPLPSGVEQYF. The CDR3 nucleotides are TGTGCCAGCTCACCACTCCCATCGGGGGTCGAGCAGTACTTC.

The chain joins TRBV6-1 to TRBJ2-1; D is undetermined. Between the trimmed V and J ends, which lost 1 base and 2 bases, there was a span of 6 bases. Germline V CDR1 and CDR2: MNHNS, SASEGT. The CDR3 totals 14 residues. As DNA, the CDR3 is TGTGCCAGCAGTGAAGGGCTAGCCTACAATGAGCAGTTCTTC. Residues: CASSEGLAYNEQFF.

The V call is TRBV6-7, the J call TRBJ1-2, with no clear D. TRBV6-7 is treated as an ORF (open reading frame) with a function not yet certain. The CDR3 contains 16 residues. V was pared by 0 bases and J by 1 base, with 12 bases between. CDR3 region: CASSYSTLQVNYGYTF. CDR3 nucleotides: TGTGCCAGCAGTTACTCGACACTCCAGGTTAACTATGGCTACACCTTC.

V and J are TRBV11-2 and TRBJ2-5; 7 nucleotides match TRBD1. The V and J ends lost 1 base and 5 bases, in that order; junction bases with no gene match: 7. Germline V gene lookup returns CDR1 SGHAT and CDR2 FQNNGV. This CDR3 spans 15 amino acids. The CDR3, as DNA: TGTGCCAGCAGCTTAGTAAGGGGGCACCGGGAGACCCAGTACTTC. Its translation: CASSLVRGHRETQYF.